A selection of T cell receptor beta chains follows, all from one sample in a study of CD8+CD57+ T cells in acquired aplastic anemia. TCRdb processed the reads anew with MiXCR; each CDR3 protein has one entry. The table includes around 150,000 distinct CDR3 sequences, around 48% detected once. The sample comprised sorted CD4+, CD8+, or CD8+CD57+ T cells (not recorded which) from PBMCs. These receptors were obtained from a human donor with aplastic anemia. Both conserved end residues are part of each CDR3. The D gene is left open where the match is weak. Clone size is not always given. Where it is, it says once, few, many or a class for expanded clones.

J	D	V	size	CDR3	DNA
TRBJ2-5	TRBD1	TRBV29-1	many	CRGTGDGETQYF	TGCAGAGGGACAGGGGATGGGGAGACCCAGTACTTC
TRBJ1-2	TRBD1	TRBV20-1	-	CSARDSNYGYTF	TGCAGTGCTCGGGACAGTAACTATGGCTACACCTTC
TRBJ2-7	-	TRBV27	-	CASSLGLAPPASEQYF	TGTGCCAGCAGTCTGGGACTGGCCCCTCCGGCCTCCGAGCAGTACTTC
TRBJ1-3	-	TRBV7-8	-	CASSLGTAGNTIYF	TGTGCCAGCAGCTTAGGGACAGCTGGAAACACCATATATTTT
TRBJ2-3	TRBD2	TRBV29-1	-	CSSTRLAVTDTQYF	TGCAGCTCAACGCGACTAGCGGTTACAGATACGCAGTATTTT
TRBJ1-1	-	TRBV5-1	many	CASSLTVMNTEAFF	TGCGCCAGCAGCTTAACGGTTATGAACACTGAAGCTTTCTTT
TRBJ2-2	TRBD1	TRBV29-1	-	CSVAGQGNTGELFF	TGCAGCGTTGCGGGACAGGGCAACACCGGGGAGCTGTTTTTT
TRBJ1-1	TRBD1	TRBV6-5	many	CASSTTGGAWKTEAFF	TGTGCCAGCAGTACCACAGGGGGCGCGTGGAAGACTGAAGCTTTCTTT
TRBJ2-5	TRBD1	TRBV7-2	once	CASSFHDRGQETQYF	TGTGCCAGCAGCTTCCACGACAGGGGGCAAGAGACCCAGTACTTC
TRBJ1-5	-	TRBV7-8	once	CASSLTPRQPQHF	TGTGCCAGCAGCTTAACGCCACGGCAGCCCCAGCATTTT
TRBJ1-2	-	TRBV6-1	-	CASSDNGYFYGYTF	TGTGCCAGCAGTGATAACGGCTACTTCTATGGCTACACCTTC
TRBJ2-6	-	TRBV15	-	CATSETTSSGANVLTF	TGTGCCACCAGCGAAACAACTAGCTCTGGGGCCAACGTCCTGACTTTC
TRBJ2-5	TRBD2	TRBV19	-	CASAPSGGQETQYF	TGTGCCAGTGCCCCCAGCGGGGGGCAAGAGACCCAGTACTTC
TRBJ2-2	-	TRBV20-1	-	CSAALGLTGELFF	TGCAGTGCTGCCCTAGGACTGACCGGGGAGCTGTTTTTT
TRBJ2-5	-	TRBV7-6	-	CASTSGEEETQYF	TGTGCCAGCACATCAGGGGAGGAAGAGACCCAGTACTTC